Presented here are 30 T cell receptor beta chains from one specimen sequenced in a study of CD8+ T cells in alopecia areata. Sequencing used cDNA as its template, made by extracting RNA and reverse transcribing it. The protocol was immunoSEQ multiplex PCR, while the TCRdb copy is restricted to in-frame clones and leaves out a portion. The table records approximately 210,000 clones, around 65% of them present only once. Specified treatment: oral pan-JAK inhibitor, 5-10 mg twice daily. The sequences come from CD4+ T cells sorted from blood, collected at week 44, from a patient treated with tofacitinib. Every receptor here comes from a human donor with alopecia areata.

This rearrangement joins TRBV23-1 to TRBJ1-5; 9 bases line up with TRBD1. TRBV23-1 carries the ORF label, with uncertain function. This CDR3 region has 14 residues. Unmatched junction bases numbered 6, after V lost 6 bases and J lost 6 bases. Here the CDR3 reads CASSLDRGPQPQHF. CDR3 nucleotides: TGCGCCAGCAGCCTGGACAGGGGCCCTCAGCCCCAGCATTTT.

The genes are TRBV15 and TRBJ1-5; no definite D call. This CDR3 comprises 12 residues. V lost 5 bases and J 5 bases, leaving 7 bases between the germline ends. CDR1 and CDR2 (germline): LNHNV, YYDKDF (reference sequence). The CDR3 DNA is TGTGCCACCAGCGGGGTCGATCAGCCCCAGCATTTT. Encoded protein: CATSGVDQPQHF.

The CDR3 protein is CAYTQGPNYGYTF. The CDR3 DNA is TGTGCCTATACACAGGGTCCTAACTATGGCTACACCTTC. The rearrangement links TRBV30 to TRBJ1-2, with D perhaps TRBD1 (6 bases). Looked up from germline, CDR1 is GTSNPN and CDR2 is SVGIG (reference sequence). The CDR3 has 13 amino acids. Trimming took 7 bases from V and 0 from J, leaving 12 bases between them.

This clone appeared a few times. The rearrangement joins TRBV29-1 to TRBJ1-1; D is undetermined. Germline CDR1 is SQVTM and CDR2 is ANQGSEA. Trimming shortened V by 8 bases and J by 5 bases, and 15 bases separated the two germline ends. The CDR3 has 12 amino acids. CDR3 amino acids: CSSSATRTEAFF. The DNA for the CDR3 is TGCAGCTCTAGTGCGACCCGGACTGAAGCTTTCTTT.

The chain links TRBV30 to TRBJ2-3, with a possible D match to TRBD1 (5 bases). Germline CDR1 GTSNPN, CDR2 SVGIG (reference sequence). V was pared by 2 bases and J by 6 bases, with 9 bases between. The length of the CDR3 is 12 residues. The CDR3 DNA reads as TGTGCCTGGAGTCAAGGGGCCGATACGCAGTATTTT. Translation: CAWSQGADTQYF.

The chain couples TRBV29-1 to TRBJ2-3, with TRBD2 identical over 8 bases. The CDR3 sequence is 17 residues long. CDR1 is SQVTM and CDR2 is ANQGSEA in the germline V gene. V was pared by 0 bases and J by 2 bases, with 10 bases of the junction left unmatched. CDR3 region: CSVEETKGTRLTDTQYF. The DNA for the CDR3 is TGCAGCGTTGAAGAAACAAAAGGGACTAGGCTCACAGATACGCAGTATTTT.

The chain uses TRBV7-2 and TRBJ2-3; TRBD2 matches 7 bases. V trimming: 3 bases; J trimming: 0 bases; junction bases outside the gene matches: 6. CDR1 is SGHTA and CDR2 is FQGNSA in the germline V gene. This CDR3 contains 16 residues. CDR3 region: CASSFMLAASTDTQYF. CDR3 coding DNA: TGTGCCAGCAGCTTTATGCTAGCGGCTAGCACAGATACGCAGTATTTT.

This clone appeared a few times. This CDR3 is CASSITGRWTEAFF. The CDR3 DNA is TGTGCCAGCAGCATAACAGGGCGATGGACTGAAGCTTTCTTT. V usage is TRBV6-5 and J usage is TRBJ1-1; a possible D gene is TRBD1 (6 bases). CDR3 size: 14 residues. Germline V gene lookup returns CDR1 MNHEY and CDR2 SVGAGI. Between the trimmed V and J ends, which lost 6 bases and 5 bases, there was a span of 16 bases.

This clone appeared a single time. V is TRBV30 and J is TRBJ2-1, with no clear D. Trimming took 0 bases from V and 7 from J, leaving 13 bases between them. CDR3 size: 14 residues. The germline V gene has CDR1 GTSNPN and CDR2 SVGIG (reference sequence). As DNA, the CDR3 is TGTGCCTGGAGTGTACGGGCAGCACGTAATGAGCAGTTCTTC. Translated, it gives CAWSVRAARNEQFF.

This chain connects TRBV10-3 to TRBJ1-2; 7 nucleotides line up with TRBD1. Germline V gene data show CDR1 as ENHRY and CDR2 as SYGVKD. The CDR3 sequence is 13 residues long. V lost 3 bases and J lost 6; bases outside the gene matches: 4. CDR3 sequence reads: CAISEYTGDGYTF. The CDR3 region has the DNA TGTGCCATCAGTGAATACACAGGGGATGGCTACACCTTC.

The chain carries TRBV29-1 and TRBJ2-1, with 10 bases fitting TRBD1. V gave up 6 bases and J gave up 7 bases; unmatched junction bases: 9. Germline V lookup: CDR1 SQVTM, CDR2 ANQGSEA. The CDR3 is 14 residues long. The CDR3 nucleotides read TGCAGCGTGGCGGGGGACAGGGGATCTAATGAGCAGTTCTTC. Translation gives CSVAGDRGSNEQFF.

This chain connects TRBV6-5 to TRBJ2-1; D gene ambiguous. The germline V gene has CDR1 MNHEY and CDR2 SVGAGI. This CDR3 has 12 amino acids. Trimming pared 8 bases from V and 4 bases from J, leaving 9 bases between. The CDR3 reads CASPIVYNEQFF. Here the CDR3 DNA reads TGTGCCAGCCCGATCGTATACAATGAGCAGTTCTTC.

A remark on this clone: Within the sample, other DNA sequences also encode this same CDR3. The V call is TRBV29-1, the J call TRBJ1-1, with unresolved D. V was pared by 4 bases and J by 0 bases, with 9 bases between. CDR1 is SQVTM and CDR2 is ANQGSEA in the germline V gene. The CDR3 extends over 13 amino acids. DNA of the CDR3: TGCAGCGTTGTACGAGGGTTGAACACTGAAGCTTTCTTT. This sequence encodes CSVVRGLNTEAFF.

This clone has just a few counts. The gene calls are TRBV29-1 and TRBJ1-2; D remains unclear. The germline gives CDR1 SQVTM, CDR2 ANQGSEA. CDR3 length equals 13 residues. Trimming cost V 4 bases and J 5 bases, with 14 bases left between them. CDR3 sequence (DNA): TGCAGCGTTGGAGGCATTGAGGGATATGGCTACACCTTC. It translates to CSVGGIEGYGYTF.

The chain combines TRBV7-6 with TRBJ1-1, with D hard to call. The CDR3 spans 10 residues. Germline CDR1 SGHVS, CDR2 FNYEAQ. Here the CDR3 reads CGEPNTEAFF. CDR3 in DNA: TGTGGGGAGCCGAACACTGAAGCTTTCTTT.

This clone was counted a single time. V and J are TRBV27 and TRBJ1-6; the match to TRBD1 covers 11 bases. The V and J ends lost 5 bases and 6 bases, in that order; junction bases with no gene match: 12. Germline V lookup: CDR1 MNHEY, CDR2 SMNVEV (reference sequence). The CDR3 spans 18 residues. CDR3 nucleotide sequence: TGTGCCAGCAGTCCCGGGACAGGGGGGGGTATTGGTAATTCACCCCTCCACTTT. Translated, it gives CASSPGTGGGIGNSPLHF.

The chain couples TRBV2 to TRBJ2-4; D is unclear. The CDR3 runs 15 residues. Per the germline V gene, CDR1 is SNHLY and CDR2 is FYNNEI. Between the trimmed V and J ends, which lost 3 bases and 0 bases, there was a span of 9 bases. DNA for the CDR3: TGTGCCAGCAGTGACGACACTGGAGCCAAAAACATTCAGTACTTC. Translation: CASSDDTGAKNIQYF.

V and J are TRBV5-1 and TRBJ1-2; D unclear. The germline V gene has CDR1 SGHRS and CDR2 YFSETQ. The V and J ends lost 4 bases and 4 bases respectively, with 11 bases between them. This CDR3 spans 13 amino acids. The CDR3 sequence: CASSGQDVYGYTF. For the CDR3, the DNA is TGCGCCAGCAGCGGTCAGGACGTCTATGGCTACACCTTC. Combining the CDR3 with reference TRBV5-1 and TRBJ1-2 gives the whole variable domain KAGVTQTPRYLIKTRGQQVTLSCSPISGHRSVSWYQQTPGQGLQFLFEYFSETQRNKGNFPGRFSGRQFSNSRSEMNVSTLELGDSALYLCASSGQDVYGYTFGSGTRLTVV.

The CDR3 loop reads CASSWDRDNSPLHF. CDR3 coding DNA: TGTGCCAGCAGTTGGGACAGGGATAATTCACCCCTCCACTTT. The chain carries TRBV6-5 and TRBJ1-6; the match to TRBD1 covers 9 bases. CDR1 is MNHEY, CDR2 SVGAGI, per germline. This CDR3 region has 14 residues. V lost 4 bases, J lost 5 bases, and 0 bases stayed unmatched.

This CDR3 reads CASSSGTKNQPQHF. CDR3 DNA sequence: TGTGCCAGCAGCTCCGGGACAAAGAATCAGCCCCAGCATTTT. This chain connects TRBV5-5 to TRBJ1-5; a weak D match, TRBD1 (6 bases). The germline CDR1 and CDR2 sequences are SGHKS and YYEKEE (reference sequence). The CDR3 consists of 14 residues. V lost 3 bases, J lost 4 bases, and 11 bases lay in between.

The chain links TRBV30 to TRBJ1-4, with TRBD1 as a possible D gene (5 bases). Germline V gene lookup returns CDR1 GTSNPN and CDR2 SVGIG (reference sequence). The CDR3 loop spans 13 amino acids. The V end was cut by 1 base, the J end by 5 bases, with 8 bases between. The CDR3 sequence: CAWSGQKNEKLFF. CDR3 coding DNA: TGTGCCTGGAGTGGACAGAAAAATGAAAAACTGTTTTTT.

This chain's CDR3 is CAWTGQVNTGELFF. In DNA form, the CDR3 reads TGTGCCTGGACGGGACAGGTCAACACCGGGGAGCTGTTTTTT. The rearrangement uses TRBV30 and TRBJ2-2; 8 bases are a match to TRBD1. Unmatched junction bases numbered 3, after V lost 4 bases and J lost 2 bases. CDR1 is GTSNPN and CDR2 is SVGIG in the germline V gene (reference sequence). This CDR3 has 14 residues.

The rearrangement links TRBV2 to TRBJ2-2; D remains unclear. The CDR3 contains 13 residues. The ends were cut back, 7 bases at V and 6 bases at J, with 12 bases in the middle. CDR1 and CDR2 from the germline V gene are SNHLY and FYNNEI. Written as DNA, the CDR3 is TGTGCCAGCATATTAAGACTGCCCGGGGAGCTGTTTTTT. Amino acids: CASILRLPGELFF.

The chain couples TRBV15 to TRBJ2-6; 7 nucleotides match TRBD1. There are 21 residues in the CDR3. CDR1 is LNHNV and CDR2 is YYDKDF in the germline V gene (reference sequence). V shed 0 bases, J shed 0 bases, and the junction held 14 bases outside the gene matches. In DNA form, the CDR3 reads TGTGCCACCAGCAGAGATGCACAGGGGCGCGTTGGGAGCTCTGGGGCCAACGTCCTGACTTTC. It encodes CATSRDAQGRVGSSGANVLTF.

The J gene is TRBJ1-5, the V gene TRBV6-5; 10 bases match TRBD1. The germline CDR1 and CDR2 sequences are MNHEY and SVGAGI. The CDR3 is 14 amino acids. The junction had 6 bases not matched to a gene; V was cut back by 5 bases and J by 8 bases. CDR3 loop: CASSKGQGMEPQHF. Written as DNA, the CDR3 is TGTGCCAGCAGTAAGGGACAGGGGATGGAGCCCCAGCATTTT.

V usage is TRBV18 and J usage is TRBJ2-2, with D perhaps matching TRBD2 (6 bases). This CDR3 is built from 14 residues. With 0 bases removed from V and 6 bases from J, the gap between germline ends came to 8 bases. CDR1 KGHSH and CDR2 LQKENI come from the germline V gene. CDR3 loop: CASSPPPGAGELFF. CDR3 bases: TGTGCCAGCTCACCACCACCGGGGGCCGGGGAGCTGTTTTTT.

A few counts support this clone. The sample holds other DNA sequences that translate to the same CDR3. The gene calls are TRBV7-2 and TRBJ2-7, with a possible D match to TRBD1 (5 bases). The germline gives CDR1 SGHTA, CDR2 FQGNSA. CDR3 length: 12 amino acids. The V end was cut by 2 bases, the J end by 5 bases, with 7 bases between. CDR3 DNA sequence: TGTGCCAGCAGCTTAAGGGGCCACGAGCAGTACTTC. Its protein is CASSLRGHEQYF.

J is TRBJ2-3 and V is TRBV9; TRBD1 matches 7 bases. Germline V CDR1 and CDR2: SGDLS, YYNGEE. Unmatched junction bases numbered 4, after V lost 0 bases and J lost 0 bases. This CDR3 has 16 residues. The CDR3 bases are TGTGCCAGCAGCGTAGTAGGGGGCGGTAGCACAGATACGCAGTATTTT. Its translation: CASSVVGGGSTDTQYF.

This clone has more than one count but fewer than ten. The chain has TRBV6-5 and TRBJ2-5, with TRBD2 matching 7 bases. This CDR3 region has 15 residues. V gave up 2 bases and J gave up 2 bases; unmatched junction bases: 5. Germline loops: CDR1 MNHEY, CDR2 SVGAGI. The CDR3 spells CASSYRGDYQETQYF. The CDR3 coding sequence is TGTGCCAGCAGTTACCGTGGGGACTATCAAGAGACCCAGTACTTC.

This chain uses TRBV19 with TRBJ1-5; 7 bases map to TRBD1. The trim removed 4 bases at V and 0 bases at J, leaving 3 bases unmatched. The CDR3 has 15 residues. CDR1 and CDR2 (germline): LNHDA, SQIVND (reference sequence). The CDR3 is CASSTTGVSNQPQHF. The DNA for the CDR3 is TGTGCCAGTAGTACAACAGGGGTTAGCAATCAGCCCCAGCATTTT.